This T cell receptor beta chain is drawn from a study of regulatory T cells in long-lasting Graves disease. Regarding time point: persistent/refractory GD, antithyroid drugs over 5 years with positive TRAb. PBMC-extracted RNA yielded the TCR library. This CDR3 region has 14 residues. The V gene lost 4 bases and the J gene lost 6 bases, with 15 bases spanning the gap. Combining iRepertoire HTBI primers with Arm-PCR of CDR3 regions, the authors built TCR beta libraries. A single record per CDR3 protein comes from TCRdb applying MiXCR to the multiplex PCR reads. Here the sample spans 350,000 to 500,000 distinct CDR3 sequences, 20% to 25% being singletons. This clonotype is a singleton in its sample. A much larger clone lies a single base off, so this may be a read error.

The source is a female donor with Graves disease. Source: peripheral blood mononuclear cells (PBMCs), taken when the disease was refractory, from a patient treated with antithyroid drugs. The V and J genes are TRBV12-3 or TRBV12-4 and TRBJ2-5, with D perhaps matching TRBD1 (7 bases). The CDR3 is CASSSGGGMKTQYF. The CDR3 region has the DNA TGTGCCAGCAGTTCAGGGGGAGGAATGAAGACCCAGTACTTC.